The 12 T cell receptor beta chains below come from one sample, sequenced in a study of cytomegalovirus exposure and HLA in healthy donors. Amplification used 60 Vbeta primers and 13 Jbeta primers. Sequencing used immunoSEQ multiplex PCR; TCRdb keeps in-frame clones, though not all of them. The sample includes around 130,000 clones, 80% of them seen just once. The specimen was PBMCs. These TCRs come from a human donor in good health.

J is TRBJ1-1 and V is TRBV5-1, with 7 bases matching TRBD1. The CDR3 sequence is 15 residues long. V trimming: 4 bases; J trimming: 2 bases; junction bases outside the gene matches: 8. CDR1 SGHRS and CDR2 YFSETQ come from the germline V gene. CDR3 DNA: TGCGCCAGCAGCCCGATGGGACAGTTTAACACTGAAGCTTTCTTT. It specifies CASSPMGQFNTEAFF.

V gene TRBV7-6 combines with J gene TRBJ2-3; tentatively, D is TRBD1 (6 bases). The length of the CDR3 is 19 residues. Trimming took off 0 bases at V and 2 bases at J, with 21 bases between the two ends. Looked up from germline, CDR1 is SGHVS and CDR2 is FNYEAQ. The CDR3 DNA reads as TGTGCCAGCAGCTTAGCGCGAGGGGCTAGCCAGGGGCCCACAGATACGCAGTATTTT. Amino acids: CASSLARGASQGPTDTQYF.

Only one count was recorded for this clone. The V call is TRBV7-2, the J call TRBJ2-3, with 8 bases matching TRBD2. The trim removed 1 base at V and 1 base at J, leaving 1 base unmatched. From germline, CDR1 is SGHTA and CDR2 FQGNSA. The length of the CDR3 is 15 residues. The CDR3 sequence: CASSLVAGRTDTQYF. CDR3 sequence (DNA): TGTGCCAGCAGCTTAGTAGCGGGGCGCACAGATACGCAGTATTTT.

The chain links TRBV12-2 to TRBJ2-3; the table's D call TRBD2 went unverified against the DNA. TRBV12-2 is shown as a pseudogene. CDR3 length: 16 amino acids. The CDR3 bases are TGTGCAAGTCGCTTAGGTAGCGGGGGGATCGCAGATACGCAGTATTTT. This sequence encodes CASRLGSGGIADTQYF.

The CDR3 DNA is TGTGCCAGCAGCTTAAAGGCGGGGCCGAGGCCCCAGCATTTT. Its protein is CASSLKAGPRPQHF. This sequence joins TRBV7-9 and TRBJ1-5; a weak D match, TRBD1 (5 bases). Between the trimmed V and J ends, which lost 2 bases and 9 bases, there was a span of 14 bases. Germline V gives CDR1 SEHNR, CDR2 FQNEAQ (reference sequence). The CDR3 length is 14 residues.

This CDR3 is CASSSPQETQYF. The CDR3 coding sequence is TGTGCCAGCAGCTCCCCTCAAGAGACCCAGTACTTC. The rearrangement joins TRBV7-8 to TRBJ2-5; D uncertain. The CDR3 length is 12 residues. The ends were cut back, 4 bases at V and 2 bases at J, with 5 bases in the middle. Germline loops: CDR1 SGHVS, CDR2 FQNEAQ.

CDR3 DNA: TGTGCCAGCAGCTTATTAGGGGGAGAGACCCAGTACTTC. Its protein product is CASSLLGGETQYF. The chain links TRBV7-9 to TRBJ2-5; D might be TRBD1 (6 bases). The V and J ends lost 2 bases and 4 bases respectively, with 8 bases between them. The CDR3 spans 13 residues. The V gene's germline CDR1 is SEHNR and CDR2 FQNEAQ (reference sequence).

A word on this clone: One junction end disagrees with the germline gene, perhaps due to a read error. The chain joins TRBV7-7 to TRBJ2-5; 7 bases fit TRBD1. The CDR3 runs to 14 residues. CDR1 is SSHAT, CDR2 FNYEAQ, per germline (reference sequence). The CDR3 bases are TGTGCTAGCAGCTTAAACCCGACAGGGGAGACCCAGTACTTC. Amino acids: CASSLNPTGETQYF.

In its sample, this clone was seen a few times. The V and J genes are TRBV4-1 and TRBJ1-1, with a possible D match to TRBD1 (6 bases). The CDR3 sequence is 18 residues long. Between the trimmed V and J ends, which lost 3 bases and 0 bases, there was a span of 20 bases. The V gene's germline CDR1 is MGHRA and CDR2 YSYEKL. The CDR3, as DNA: TGCGCCAGCAGCCACACCGGCAGACAGGCCTGGATGAACACTGAAGCTTTCTTT. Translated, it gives CASSHTGRQAWMNTEAFF.

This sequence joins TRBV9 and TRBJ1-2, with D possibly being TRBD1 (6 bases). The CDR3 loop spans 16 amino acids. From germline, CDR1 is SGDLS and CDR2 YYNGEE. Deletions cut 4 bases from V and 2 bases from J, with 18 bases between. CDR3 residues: CASSPATGRANYGYTF. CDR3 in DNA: TGTGCCAGCAGCCCAGCGACAGGTCGCGCCAACTATGGCTACACCTTC.

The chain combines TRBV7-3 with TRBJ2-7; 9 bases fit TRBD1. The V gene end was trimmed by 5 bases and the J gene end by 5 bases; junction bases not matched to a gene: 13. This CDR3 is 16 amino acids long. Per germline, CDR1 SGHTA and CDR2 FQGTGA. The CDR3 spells CASSPRGGTGPHEQYF. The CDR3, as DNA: TGTGCCAGCAGCCCCAGGGGGGGGACAGGGCCCCACGAGCAGTACTTC. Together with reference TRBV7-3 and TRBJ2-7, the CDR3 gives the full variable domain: GAGVSQTPSNKVTEKGKYVELRCDPISGHTALYWYRQSLGQGPEFLIYFQGTGAADDSGLPNDRFFAVRPEGSVSTLKIQRTERGDSAVYLCASSPRGGTGPHEQYFGPGTRLTVT.

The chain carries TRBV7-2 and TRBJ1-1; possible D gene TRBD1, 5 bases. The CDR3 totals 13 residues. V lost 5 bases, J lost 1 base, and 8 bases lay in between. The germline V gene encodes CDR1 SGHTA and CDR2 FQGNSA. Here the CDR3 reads CASSRDRNTEAFF. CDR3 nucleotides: TGTGCCAGCAGCCGCGACAGGAACACTGAAGCTTTCTTT.